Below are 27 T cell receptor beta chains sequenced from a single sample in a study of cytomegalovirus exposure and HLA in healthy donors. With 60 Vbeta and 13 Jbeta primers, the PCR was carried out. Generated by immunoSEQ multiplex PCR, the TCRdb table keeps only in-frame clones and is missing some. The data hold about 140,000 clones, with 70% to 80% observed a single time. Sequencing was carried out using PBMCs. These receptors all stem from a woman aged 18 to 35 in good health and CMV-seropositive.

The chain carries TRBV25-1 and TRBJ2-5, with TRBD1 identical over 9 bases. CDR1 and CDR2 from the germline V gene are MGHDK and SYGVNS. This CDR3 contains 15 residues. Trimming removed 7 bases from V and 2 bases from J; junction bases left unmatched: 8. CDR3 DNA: TGTGCCAGCAAACTGGGACAGGGAGAGCAAGAGACCCAGTACTTC. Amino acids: CASKLGQGEQETQYF.

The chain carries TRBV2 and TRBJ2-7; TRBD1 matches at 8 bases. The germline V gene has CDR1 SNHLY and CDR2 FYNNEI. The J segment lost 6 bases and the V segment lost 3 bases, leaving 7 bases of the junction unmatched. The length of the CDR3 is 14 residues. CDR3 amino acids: CASSESDRALEQYF. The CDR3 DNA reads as TGTGCCAGCAGTGAGTCGGACAGGGCTCTCGAGCAGTACTTC.

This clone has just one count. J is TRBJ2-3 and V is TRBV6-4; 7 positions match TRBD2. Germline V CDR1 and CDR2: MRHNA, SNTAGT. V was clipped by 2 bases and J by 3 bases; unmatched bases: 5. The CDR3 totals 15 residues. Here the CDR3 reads CASSDGQGGTDTQYF. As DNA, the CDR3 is TGTGCCAGCAGTGACGGTCAGGGAGGGACAGATACGCAGTATTTT.

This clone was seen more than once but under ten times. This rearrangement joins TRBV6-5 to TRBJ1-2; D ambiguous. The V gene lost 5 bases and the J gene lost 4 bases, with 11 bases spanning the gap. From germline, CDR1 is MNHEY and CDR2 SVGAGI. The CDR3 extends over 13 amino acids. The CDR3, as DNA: TGTGCCAGCAGTCGAGACACCTTCTATGGCTACACCTTC. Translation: CASSRDTFYGYTF.

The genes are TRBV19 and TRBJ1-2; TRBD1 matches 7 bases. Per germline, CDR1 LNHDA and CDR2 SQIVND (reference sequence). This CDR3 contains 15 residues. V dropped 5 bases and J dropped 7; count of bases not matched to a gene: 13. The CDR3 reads CASSLTGSGASGYTF. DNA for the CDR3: TGTGCCAGTAGTTTGACAGGGAGTGGGGCCTCTGGCTACACCTTC.

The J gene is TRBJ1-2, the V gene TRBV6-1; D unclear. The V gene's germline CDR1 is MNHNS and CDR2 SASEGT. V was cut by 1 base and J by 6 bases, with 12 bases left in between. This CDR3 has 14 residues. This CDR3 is CASSEVSGIDGYTF. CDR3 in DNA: TGTGCCAGCAGTGAAGTCTCGGGGATTGATGGCTACACCTTC.

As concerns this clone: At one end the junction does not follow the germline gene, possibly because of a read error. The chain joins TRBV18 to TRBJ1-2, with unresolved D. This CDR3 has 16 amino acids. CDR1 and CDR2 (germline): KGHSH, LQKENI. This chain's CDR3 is CASSSDPNPLNYGHTF. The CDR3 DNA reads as TGTGCCAGCTCATCAGACCCCAACCCCTTAAACTATGGCCACACCTTC.

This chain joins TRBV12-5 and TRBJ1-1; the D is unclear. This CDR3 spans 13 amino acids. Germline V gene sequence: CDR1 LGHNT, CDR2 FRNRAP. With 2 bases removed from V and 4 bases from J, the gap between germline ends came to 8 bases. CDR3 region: CASGLMEGTEAFF. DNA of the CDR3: TGTGCTAGTGGTTTGATGGAGGGCACTGAAGCTTTCTTT.

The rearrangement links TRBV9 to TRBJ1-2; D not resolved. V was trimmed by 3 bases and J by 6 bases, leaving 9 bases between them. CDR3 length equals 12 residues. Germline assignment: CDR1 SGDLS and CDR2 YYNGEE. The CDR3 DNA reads TGTGCCAGCAGCGGAGCAGGAAATGGCTACACCTTC. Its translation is CASSGAGNGYTF.

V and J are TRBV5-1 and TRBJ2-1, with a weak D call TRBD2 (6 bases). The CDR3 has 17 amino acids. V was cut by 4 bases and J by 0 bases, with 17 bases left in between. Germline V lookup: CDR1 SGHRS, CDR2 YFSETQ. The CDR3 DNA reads TGCGCCAGCAGCCCCCGGGGGTGGACCGACTCCTACAATGAGCAGTTCTTC. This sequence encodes CASSPRGWTDSYNEQFF.

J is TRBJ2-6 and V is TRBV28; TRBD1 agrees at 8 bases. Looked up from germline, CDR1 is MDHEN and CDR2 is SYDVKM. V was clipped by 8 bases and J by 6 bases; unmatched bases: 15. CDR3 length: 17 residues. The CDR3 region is CASGRTGKIGEANVLTF. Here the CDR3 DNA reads TGTGCCAGCGGAAGGACAGGGAAAATTGGCGAGGCCAACGTCCTGACTTTC.

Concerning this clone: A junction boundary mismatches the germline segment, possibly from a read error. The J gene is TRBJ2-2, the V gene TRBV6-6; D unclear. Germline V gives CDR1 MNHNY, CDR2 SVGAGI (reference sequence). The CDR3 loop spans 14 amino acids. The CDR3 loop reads CASTGSFITRELFF. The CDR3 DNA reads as TGTGCCAGCACAGGCAGCTTTATCACCCGGGAGCTGTTTTTT.

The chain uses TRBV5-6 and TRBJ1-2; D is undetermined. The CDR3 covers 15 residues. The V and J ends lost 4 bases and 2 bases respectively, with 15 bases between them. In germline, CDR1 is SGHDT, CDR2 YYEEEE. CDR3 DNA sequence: TGTGCCAGCAGCAAACCCCTGGCCCAGAACTATGGCTACACCTTC. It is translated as CASSKPLAQNYGYTF. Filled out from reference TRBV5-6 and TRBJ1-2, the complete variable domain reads DAGVTQSPTHLIKTRGQQVTLRCSPKSGHDTVSWYQQALGQGPQFIFQYYEEEERQRGNFPDRFSGHQFPNYSSELNVNALLLGDSALYLCASSKPLAQNYGYTFGSGTRLTVV.

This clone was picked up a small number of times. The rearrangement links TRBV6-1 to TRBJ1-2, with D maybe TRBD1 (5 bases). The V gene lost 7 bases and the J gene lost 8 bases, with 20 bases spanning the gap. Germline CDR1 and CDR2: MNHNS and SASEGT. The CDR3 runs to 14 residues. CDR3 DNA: TGTGCCAGCACCCGGACCACTGGGGAGGGGGGCTACACCTTC. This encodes CASTRTTGEGGYTF.

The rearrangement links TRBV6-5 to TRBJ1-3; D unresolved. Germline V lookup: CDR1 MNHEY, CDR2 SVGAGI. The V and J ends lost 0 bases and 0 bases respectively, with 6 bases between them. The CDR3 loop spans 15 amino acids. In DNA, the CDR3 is TGTGCCAGCAGTTACTCGCCAGGCTCTGGAAACACCATATATTTT. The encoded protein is CASSYSPGSGNTIYF.

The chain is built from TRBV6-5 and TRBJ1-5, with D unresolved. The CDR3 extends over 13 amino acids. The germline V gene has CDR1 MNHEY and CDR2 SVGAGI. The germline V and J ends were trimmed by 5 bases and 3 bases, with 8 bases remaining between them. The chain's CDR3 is CASSPTTNQPQHF. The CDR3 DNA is TGTGCCAGCAGTCCCACAACCAATCAGCCCCAGCATTTT.

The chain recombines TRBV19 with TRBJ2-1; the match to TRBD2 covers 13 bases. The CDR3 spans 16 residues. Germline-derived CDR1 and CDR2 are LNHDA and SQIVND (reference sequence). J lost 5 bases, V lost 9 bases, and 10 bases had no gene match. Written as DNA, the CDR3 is TGTGCCAGCGGAACTAGCGGGGGGGCGGCCCACAATGAGCAGTTCTTC. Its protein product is CASGTSGGAAHNEQFF. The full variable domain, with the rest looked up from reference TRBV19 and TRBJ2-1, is DGGITQSPKYLFRKEGQNVTLSCEQNLNHDAMYWYRQDPGQGLRLIYYSQIVNDFQKGDIAEGYSVSREKKESFPLTVTSAQKNPTAFYLCASGTSGGAAHNEQFFGPGTRLTVL.

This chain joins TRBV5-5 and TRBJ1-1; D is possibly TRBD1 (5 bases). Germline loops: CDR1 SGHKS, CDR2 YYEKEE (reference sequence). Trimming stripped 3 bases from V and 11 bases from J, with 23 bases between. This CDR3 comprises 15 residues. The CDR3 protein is CASSYSSDILSEAFF. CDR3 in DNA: TGTGCCAGCAGCTACTCTTCGGACATTCTCTCCGAGGCTTTCTTT.

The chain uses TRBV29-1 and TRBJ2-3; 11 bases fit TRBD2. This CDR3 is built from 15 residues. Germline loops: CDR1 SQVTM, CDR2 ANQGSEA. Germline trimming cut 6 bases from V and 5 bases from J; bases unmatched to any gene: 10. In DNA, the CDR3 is TGCAGCGTCCGCTTTAGCGGGGGGGCAATAGATACGCAGTATTTT. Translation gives CSVRFSGGAIDTQYF.

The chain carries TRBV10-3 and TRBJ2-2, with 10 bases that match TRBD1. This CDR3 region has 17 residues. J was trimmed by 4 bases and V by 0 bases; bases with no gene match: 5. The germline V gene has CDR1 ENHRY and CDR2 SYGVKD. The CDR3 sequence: CAISESLGQGGTGELFF. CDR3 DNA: TGTGCCATCAGTGAGTCTCTAGGACAGGGGGGCACCGGGGAGCTGTTTTTT.

The CDR3 DNA reads TGCGCCAGCAGCTTGGGGCAGTACCAGCCCCAGCATTTT. As protein: CASSLGQYQPQHF. The chain combines TRBV5-1 with TRBJ1-5; the D is unclear. Per germline, CDR1 SGHRS and CDR2 YFSETQ. The CDR3 sequence is 13 residues long. Trimming took off 0 bases at V and 7 bases at J, with 8 bases between the two ends.

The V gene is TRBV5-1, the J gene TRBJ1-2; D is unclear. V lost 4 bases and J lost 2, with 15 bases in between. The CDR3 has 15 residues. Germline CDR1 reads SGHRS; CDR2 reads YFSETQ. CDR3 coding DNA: TGCGCCAGCAGCCCGGAGGGCAGTAGAAACTATGGCTACACCTTC. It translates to CASSPEGSRNYGYTF.

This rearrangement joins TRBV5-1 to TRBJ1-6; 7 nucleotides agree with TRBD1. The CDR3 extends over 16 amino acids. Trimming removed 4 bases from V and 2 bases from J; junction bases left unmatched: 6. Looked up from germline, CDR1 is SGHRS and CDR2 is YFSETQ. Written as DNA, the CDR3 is TGCGCCAGCAGCCGCACGACAGGGACCTATAATTCACCCCTCCACTTT. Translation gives CASSRTTGTYNSPLHF.

This CDR3 is CASRKGPRETYEQYF. The CDR3 nucleotides read TGCGCCAGCAGAAAAGGGCCACGGGAAACCTACGAGCAGTACTTC. The chain has TRBV5-1 and TRBJ2-7; tentatively, D is TRBD2 (5 bases). This CDR3 is 15 amino acids long. Trimming took 5 bases from V and 2 from J, leaving 17 bases between them. CDR1 is SGHRS and CDR2 is YFSETQ in the germline V gene.

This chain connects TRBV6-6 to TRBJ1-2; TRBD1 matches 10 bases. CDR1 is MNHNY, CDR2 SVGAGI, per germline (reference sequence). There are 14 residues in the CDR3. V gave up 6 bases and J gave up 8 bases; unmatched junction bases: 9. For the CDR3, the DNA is TGTGCCAGCAGCCCGGGACAGGGGTATGGGGGCTACACCTTC. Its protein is CASSPGQGYGGYTF.

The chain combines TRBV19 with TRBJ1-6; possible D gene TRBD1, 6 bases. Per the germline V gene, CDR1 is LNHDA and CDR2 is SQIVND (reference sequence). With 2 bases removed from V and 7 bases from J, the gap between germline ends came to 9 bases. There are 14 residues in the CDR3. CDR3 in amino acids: CASSITGLNSPLHF. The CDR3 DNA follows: TGTGCCAGTAGTATAACAGGGCTAAATTCACCCCTCCACTTT.

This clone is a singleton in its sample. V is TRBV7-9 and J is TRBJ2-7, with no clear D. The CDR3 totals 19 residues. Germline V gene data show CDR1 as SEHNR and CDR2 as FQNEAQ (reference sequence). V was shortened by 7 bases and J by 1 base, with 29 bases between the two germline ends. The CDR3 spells CASTPVVASAAPLSYEQYF. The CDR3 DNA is TGTGCCAGCACCCCAGTGGTGGCTAGTGCCGCTCCGTTGTCCTACGAGCAGTACTTC.